The 4 T cell receptor beta chains given below trace back to one sample, sequenced in a study of blood T cell repertoires in COVID-19. Method: immunoSEQ multiplex PCR; TCRdb's copy keeps in-frame clones and lacks some. The data show about 140,000 clones, with approximately 87% seen just once and 4% to 4.5% held by the top ten. Sequencing was carried out using peripheral blood. These receptors originate from a middle-aged woman with acute or convalescent COVID-19.

CDR3 amino acids: CASSPNSMLGSPLHF. CDR3 nucleotides: TGTGCCAGCAGCCCCAACTCCATGCTTGGTTCACCCCTCCACTTT. The chain couples TRBV7-6 to TRBJ1-6; no clear D. The CDR3 length is 15 residues. CDR1 SGHVS and CDR2 FNYEAQ come from the germline V gene. Trimming pared 5 bases from V and 9 bases from J, leaving 17 bases between.

The rearrangement links TRBV25-1 to TRBJ1-2; no clear D. Trimming took off 1 base at V and 4 bases at J, with 4 bases between the two ends. Per germline, CDR1 MGHDK and CDR2 SYGVNS. The CDR3 is 12 residues long. CDR3 in amino acids: CASSESIYGYTF. DNA for the CDR3: TGTGCCAGCAGTGAATCCATCTATGGCTACACCTTC.

The chain joins TRBV5-1 to TRBJ2-1; 7 nucleotides agree with TRBD2. The CDR3 runs 16 residues. In germline, CDR1 is SGHRS, CDR2 YFSETQ. The V and J ends lost 3 bases and 3 bases, in that order; junction bases with no gene match: 9. The CDR3 here is CASSWRGGSSYNEQFF. The CDR3 coding sequence is TGCGCCAGCAGCTGGAGGGGCGGGAGCAGCTACAATGAGCAGTTCTTC.

The chain carries TRBV6-2 or TRBV6-3 and TRBJ2-3; perhaps TRBD2 as D (6 bases). This CDR3 has 14 residues. Trimming took off 5 bases at V and 5 bases at J, with 14 bases between the two ends. Germline CDR1 reads MNHEY; CDR2 reads SVGEGT. CDR3 in amino acids: CASSRGGSLDTQYF. The CDR3 bases are TGTGCCAGCAGTCGTGGGGGGAGTTTAGATACGCAGTATTTT.